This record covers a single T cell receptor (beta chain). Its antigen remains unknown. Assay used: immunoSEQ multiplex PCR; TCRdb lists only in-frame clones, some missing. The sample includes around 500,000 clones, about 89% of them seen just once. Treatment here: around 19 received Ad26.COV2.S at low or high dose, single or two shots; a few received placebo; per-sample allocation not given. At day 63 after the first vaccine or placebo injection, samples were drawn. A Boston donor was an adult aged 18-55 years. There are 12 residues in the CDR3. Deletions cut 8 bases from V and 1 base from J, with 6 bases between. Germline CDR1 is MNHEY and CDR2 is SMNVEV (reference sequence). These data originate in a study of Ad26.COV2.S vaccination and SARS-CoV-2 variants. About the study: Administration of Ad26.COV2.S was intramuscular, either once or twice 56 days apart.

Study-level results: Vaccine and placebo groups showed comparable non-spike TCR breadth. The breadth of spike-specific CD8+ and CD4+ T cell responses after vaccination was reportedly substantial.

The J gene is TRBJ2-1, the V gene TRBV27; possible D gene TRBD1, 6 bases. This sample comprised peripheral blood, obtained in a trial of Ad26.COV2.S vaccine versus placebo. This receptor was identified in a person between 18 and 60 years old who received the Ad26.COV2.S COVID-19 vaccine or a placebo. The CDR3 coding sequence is TGTGCCAGCCAGGGGTCCTACAATGAGCAGTTCTTC. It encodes CASQGSYNEQFF.